Below are 20 T cell receptor beta chains sequenced from a single sample in a study of control samples from healthy donors and cancer patients. The assay was immunoSEQ multiplex PCR, and TCRdb's table has in-frame clones only and misses some. The sample has 80,000 or so clones; 94% are singletons. Input material: blood. Receptors were obtained from a woman in her thirties or forties in good health.

This chain joins TRBV7-2 and TRBJ1-2, with D perhaps TRBD1 (6 bases). V was pared by 0 bases and J by 7 bases, with 9 bases between. Germline CDR1 SGHTA, CDR2 FQGNSA. The CDR3 contains 13 residues. CDR3 in DNA: TGTGCCAGCAGCTTAGCCAGGGGCGGTGGCTACACCTTC. Translated: CASSLARGGGYTF.

The rearrangement links TRBV1 to TRBJ1-1. TRBV1 is a documented pseudogene. There are 15 residues in the CDR3. DNA for the CDR3: TGCACCAGCAGCAAGGGATCACAGATGAACACTGAAGCTTTCTTT. As protein: CTSSKGSQMNTEAFF.

The rearrangement joins TRBV7-9 to TRBJ1-5, with D perhaps TRBD1 (5 bases). V lost 2 bases to trimming and J lost 0 bases, with 11 bases between them. The V gene's germline CDR1 is SEHNR and CDR2 FQNEAQ (reference sequence). This CDR3 is built from 16 residues. The CDR3 nucleotides are TGTGCCAGCAGCTTATCTCCGGACATTAGCAATCAGCCCCAGCATTTT. Its translation is CASSLSPDISNQPQHF.

The gene calls are TRBV19 and TRBJ2-1; D may correspond to TRBD1 or TRBD2 (5 bases each). CDR3 length: 13 amino acids. The germline CDR1 and CDR2 sequences are LNHDA and SQIVND (reference sequence). Trimming cost V 5 bases and J 6 bases, with 11 bases left between them. The CDR3 nucleotides read TGTGCCAGTAGTTCCGGGACCCCCAATGAGCAGTTCTTC. Translated: CASSSGTPNEQFF.

The V call is TRBV27, the J call TRBJ2-7; 11 bases are a match to TRBD2. This CDR3 has 15 residues. From germline, CDR1 is MNHEY and CDR2 SMNVEV (reference sequence). Unmatched junction bases numbered 4, after V lost 4 bases and J lost 2 bases. The CDR3 region is CASSSLAGGTYEQYF. In DNA form, the CDR3 reads TGTGCCAGCAGTTCCCTAGCGGGAGGTACCTACGAGCAGTACTTC.

The V and J genes are TRBV4-3 and TRBJ2-7; D remains unclear. V was cut by 0 bases and J by 7 bases, with 10 bases left in between. The CDR3 totals 13 residues. Germline CDR1 is LGHNA and CDR2 is YSLEER. CDR3 in DNA: TGCGCCAGCAGCCAAGATATACCTTCGGAGCAGTACTTC. Its translation: CASSQDIPSEQYF.

This clone was detected once. V is TRBV4-3 and J is TRBJ2-5; D tentatively reads TRBD1 or TRBD2 (5 bases each). Germline lookup yields CDR1 LGHNA and CDR2 YSLEER. V shed 2 bases and J shed 5 bases, with 15 bases lying between them. The CDR3 runs 15 residues. CDR3 nucleotide sequence: TGCGCCAGCAGCCAAAATTGGGGGTGGGTGGAGACCCAGTACTTC. Protein product: CASSQNWGWVETQYF.

The chain is built from TRBV5-1 and TRBJ1-1; unclear D gene. Trimming left V 4 bases short and J 1 base short, with 14 bases between. This CDR3 spans 15 amino acids. From germline, CDR1 is SGHRS and CDR2 YFSETQ. In nucleotides, the CDR3 is TGCGCCAGCAGCCTGGGTGGAGGGCCGAACACTGAAGCTTTCTTT. Protein sequence: CASSLGGGPNTEAFF.

The genes are TRBV7-3 and TRBJ1-6; 7 bases fit TRBD1. The junction had 2 bases not matched to a gene; V was cut back by 3 bases and J by 6 bases. The germline gives CDR1 SGHTA, CDR2 FQGTGA. The CDR3 loop spans 14 amino acids. The CDR3 sequence is CASSFTGVNSPLHF. As DNA, the CDR3 is TGTGCCAGCAGCTTTACAGGGGTTAATTCACCCCTCCACTTT.

The J gene is TRBJ1-2, the V gene TRBV21-1; no check of the table's D call, TRBD1, against the DNA was made. TRBV21-1 is listed as a pseudogene. CDR3 length equals 12 residues. CDR3 amino acids: CARPHLSGGYTF. Written as DNA, the CDR3 is TGTGCCAGACCCCACCTCTCAGGGGGCTACACCTTC.

This chain connects TRBV7-9 to TRBJ1-1; D not certain. CDR1 and CDR2 (germline): SEHNR, FQNEAQ (reference sequence). The V and J ends lost 11 bases and 1 base respectively, with 11 bases between them. This CDR3 has 12 residues. The CDR3 DNA sequence: TGTGCCCTCGTAGTCCCGAACACTGAAGCTTTCTTT. Its translation is CALVVPNTEAFF. The complete variable domain, with remaining parts taken from reference TRBV7-9 and TRBJ1-1, reads DTGVSQNPRHKITKRGQNVTFRCDPISEHNRLYWYRQTLGQGPEFLTYFQNEAQLEKSRLLSDRFSAERPKGSFSTLEIQRTEQGDSAMYLCALVVPNTEAFFGQGTRLTVV.

This clone was detected a few times. The chain combines TRBV18 with TRBJ1-5; no definite D call. Trimming removed 5 bases at V and 4 bases at J, with 9 bases between. CDR3 length equals 13 residues. Germline values: CDR1 KGHSH, CDR2 LQKENI. CDR3 sequence: CASSLQRNQPQHF. DNA of the CDR3: TGTGCCAGCTCATTACAGAGAAATCAGCCCCAGCATTTT.

This clone was observed a few times. CDR3 region: CASSPQETQYF. In nucleotides, the CDR3 is TGTGCCAGCAGTCCCCAAGAGACCCAGTACTTC. The chain joins TRBV2 to TRBJ2-5; the D is unclear. The CDR3 length is 11 residues. With 5 bases removed from V and 1 base from J, the gap between germline ends came to 2 bases. Germline loops: CDR1 SNHLY, CDR2 FYNNEI. Variable domain in full (rest from reference TRBV2 and TRBJ2-5): EPEVTQTPSHQVTQMGQEVILRCVPISNHLYFYWYRQILGQKVEFLVSFYNNEISEKSEIFDDQFSVERPDGSNFTLKIRSTKLEDSAMYFCASSPQETQYFGPGTRLLVL.

The rearrangement links TRBV27 to TRBJ1-6, with D unresolved. This CDR3 contains 14 residues. V lost 2 bases to trimming and J lost 8 bases, with 10 bases between them. Germline lookup yields CDR1 MNHEY and CDR2 SMNVEV (reference sequence). CDR3 DNA sequence: TGTGCCAGCAGTTTAAGGGTCGTCGATTCACCCCTCCACTTT. It translates to CASSLRVVDSPLHF.

The chain has TRBV4-2 and TRBJ2-6; no clear D. The CDR3 runs 17 residues. V was trimmed by 1 base and J by 4 bases, leaving 14 bases between them. Germline V gene sequence: CDR1 LGHNA, CDR2 YNFKEQ. CDR3 sequence reads: CASSQVTDQGGANVLTF. CDR3 sequence (DNA): TGTGCCAGCAGCCAAGTCACAGATCAAGGGGGGGCCAACGTCCTGACTTTC.

The chain uses TRBV12-3 or TRBV12-4 and TRBJ2-7; D unresolved. The CDR3 loop spans 12 amino acids. With 7 bases removed from V and 1 base from J, the gap between germline ends came to 8 bases. The CDR3 coding sequence is TGTGCCAGCATGGTGTCTTCCTACGAGCAGTACTTC. Its protein is CASMVSSYEQYF.

This chain uses TRBV5-5 with TRBJ2-7, with TRBD1 matching 9 bases. Germline V gene data show CDR1 as SGHKS and CDR2 as YYEKEE (reference sequence). This CDR3 has 15 residues. The ends lost 0 bases at V and 1 base at J; junction bases unmatched: 2. CDR3 in amino acids: CASSLAGTGSYEQYF. Written as DNA, the CDR3 is TGTGCCAGCAGCTTGGCCGGGACAGGGTCCTACGAGCAGTACTTC.

The chain joins TRBV7-9 to TRBJ1-1; TRBD1 might be the D (5 bases). The germline CDR1 and CDR2 sequences are SEHNR and FQNEAQ (reference sequence). V lost 0 bases and J lost 8, with 19 bases in between. This CDR3 has 16 residues. The CDR3 is CASSLAGKAQGGEAFF. CDR3 nucleotides: TGTGCCAGCAGCTTAGCTGGTAAGGCGCAGGGCGGAGAAGCTTTCTTT.

V and J are TRBV19 and TRBJ2-1; TRBD2 is a possible D gene (5 bases). The CDR3 has 13 residues. CDR1 and CDR2 (germline): LNHDA, SQIVND (reference sequence). Trimming left V 3 bases short and J 9 bases short, with 12 bases between. The CDR3 region has the DNA TGTGCCAGTAGTATTGAGGGAGTCGGTGAGCAGTTCTTC. Translating it yields CASSIEGVGEQFF.

This chain joins TRBV2 and TRBJ1-2; weak D call: TRBD1 (5 bases). The CDR3 totals 16 residues. Germline CDR1 reads SNHLY; CDR2 reads FYNNEI. Trimming took 7 bases from V and 5 from J, leaving 23 bases between them. CDR3 amino acids: CASNPGPLFGPYGYTF. CDR3 DNA sequence: TGTGCCAGCAACCCGGGACCGTTATTCGGGCCGTATGGCTACACCTTC.